This TCR beta chain was sequenced during a study of OX40 agonist ivuxolimab in advanced cancers. Germline CDR1 is MNHEY and CDR2 is SMNVEV (reference sequence). This CDR3 region has 14 residues. The V gene end was trimmed by 6 bases and the J gene end by 5 bases; junction bases not matched to a gene: 9. Sequencing used immunoSEQ multiplex PCR; TCRdb keeps in-frame clones, though not all of them. The sample contains under 20,000 clones, approximately 85% of which appear only once. This chain uses TRBV27 with TRBJ2-5; 7 bases align to TRBD1. This TCR came from an adult with an advanced solid tumor such as melanoma, head and neck, liver or kidney cancer. The sequencing used CD4+ or CD8+ T cells sorted from blood, collected in a trial of the OX40 agonist ivuxolimab. The CDR3 here is CASSRGQYFETQYF. The CDR3 region has the DNA TGTGCCAGCAGCCGGGGACAGTACTTTGAGACCCAGTACTTC.